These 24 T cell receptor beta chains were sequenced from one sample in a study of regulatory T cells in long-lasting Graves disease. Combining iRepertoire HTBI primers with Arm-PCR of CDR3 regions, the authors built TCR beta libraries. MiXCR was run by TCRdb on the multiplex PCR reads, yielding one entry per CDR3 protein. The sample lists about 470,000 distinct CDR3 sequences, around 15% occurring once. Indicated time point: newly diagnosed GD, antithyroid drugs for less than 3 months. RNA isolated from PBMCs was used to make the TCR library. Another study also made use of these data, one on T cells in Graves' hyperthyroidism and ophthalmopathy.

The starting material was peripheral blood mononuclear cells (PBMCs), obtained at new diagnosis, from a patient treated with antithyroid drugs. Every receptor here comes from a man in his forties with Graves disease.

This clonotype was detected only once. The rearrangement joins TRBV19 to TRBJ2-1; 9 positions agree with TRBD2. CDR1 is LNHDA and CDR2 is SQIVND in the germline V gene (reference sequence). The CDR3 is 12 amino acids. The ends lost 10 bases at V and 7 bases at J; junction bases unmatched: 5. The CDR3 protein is CATSGVLNEQFF. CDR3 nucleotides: TGTGCCACTAGCGGGGTACTAAATGAGCAGTTCTTC.

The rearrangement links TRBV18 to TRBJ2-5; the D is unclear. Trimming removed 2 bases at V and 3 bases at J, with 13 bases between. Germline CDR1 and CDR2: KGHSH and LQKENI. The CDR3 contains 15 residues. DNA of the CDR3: TGTGCCAGCTCACCAGGTCTGCTGCAAGAAGAGACCCAGTACTTC. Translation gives CASSPGLLQEETQYF.

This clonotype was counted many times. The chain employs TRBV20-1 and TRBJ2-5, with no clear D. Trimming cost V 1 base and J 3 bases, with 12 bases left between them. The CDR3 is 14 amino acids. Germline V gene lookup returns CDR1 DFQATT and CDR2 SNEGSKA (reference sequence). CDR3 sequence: CSARGGRAEETQYF. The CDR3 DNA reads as TGCAGTGCTAGAGGTGGAAGGGCTGAAGAGACCCAGTACTTC.

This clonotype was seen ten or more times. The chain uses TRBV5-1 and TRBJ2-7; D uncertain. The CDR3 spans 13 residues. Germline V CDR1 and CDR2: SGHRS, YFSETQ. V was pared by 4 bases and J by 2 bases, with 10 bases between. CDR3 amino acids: CASSIGAAYEQYF. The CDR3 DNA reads TGCGCCAGCAGCATCGGCGCAGCCTACGAGCAGTACTTC.

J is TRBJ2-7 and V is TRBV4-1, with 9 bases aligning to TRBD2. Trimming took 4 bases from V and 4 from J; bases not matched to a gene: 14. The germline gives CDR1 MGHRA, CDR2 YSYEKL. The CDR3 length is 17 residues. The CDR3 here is CASSLSGDLAGMYEQYF. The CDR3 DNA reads TGCGCCAGCAGCCTCTCGGGCGACCTAGCGGGGATGTACGAGCAGTACTTC.

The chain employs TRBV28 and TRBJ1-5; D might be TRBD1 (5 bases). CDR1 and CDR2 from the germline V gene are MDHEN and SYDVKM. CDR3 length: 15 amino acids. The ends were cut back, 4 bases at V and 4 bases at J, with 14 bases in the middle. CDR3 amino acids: CASSSHRGGNQPQHF. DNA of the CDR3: TGTGCCAGCAGTTCCCATCGGGGCGGTAATCAGCCCCAGCATTTT.

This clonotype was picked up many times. In DNA form, the CDR3 reads TGCAGTGCATCGACAGGGGGCGCGAGATACAATGAGCAGTTCTTC. Amino acids: CSASTGGARYNEQFF. This chain connects TRBV20-1 to TRBJ2-1; TRBD1 aligns across 10 bases. This CDR3 is built from 15 residues. The V gene end was trimmed by 6 bases and the J gene end by 4 bases; junction bases not matched to a gene: 9. Germline V gene lookup returns CDR1 DFQATT and CDR2 SNEGSKA (reference sequence).

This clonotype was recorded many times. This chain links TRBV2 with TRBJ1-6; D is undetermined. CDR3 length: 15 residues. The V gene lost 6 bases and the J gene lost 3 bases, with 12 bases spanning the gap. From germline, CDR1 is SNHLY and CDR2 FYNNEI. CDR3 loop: CASSKTESYNSPLHF. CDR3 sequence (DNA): TGTGCCAGCAGCAAGACCGAAAGCTATAATTCACCCCTCCACTTT.

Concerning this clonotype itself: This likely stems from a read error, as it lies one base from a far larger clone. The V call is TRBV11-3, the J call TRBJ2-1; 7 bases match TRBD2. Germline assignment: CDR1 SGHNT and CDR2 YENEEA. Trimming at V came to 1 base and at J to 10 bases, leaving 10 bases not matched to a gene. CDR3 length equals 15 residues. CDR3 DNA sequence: TGTGCCAGCAGCTTAGTTGGCCGGGGGGACTACGAGCAGTTCTTC. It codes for CASSLVGRGDYEQFF.

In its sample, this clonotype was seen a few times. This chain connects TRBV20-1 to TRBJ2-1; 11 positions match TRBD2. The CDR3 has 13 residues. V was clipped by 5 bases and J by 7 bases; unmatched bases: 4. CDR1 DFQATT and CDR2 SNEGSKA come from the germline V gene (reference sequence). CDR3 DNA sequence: TGCAGTGCTTTCGGGACTAGCGGAAATGAGCAGTTCTTC. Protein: CSAFGTSGNEQFF.

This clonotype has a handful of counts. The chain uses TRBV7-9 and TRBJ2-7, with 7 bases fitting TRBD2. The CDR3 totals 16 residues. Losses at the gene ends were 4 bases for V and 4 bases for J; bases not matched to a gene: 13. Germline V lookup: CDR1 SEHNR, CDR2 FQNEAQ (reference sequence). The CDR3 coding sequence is TGTGCCAGCAGCTCCTTGGGACGCGGGAGCTGGTACGAGCAGTACTTC. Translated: CASSSLGRGSWYEQYF. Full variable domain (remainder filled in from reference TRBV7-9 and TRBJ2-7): DTGVSQNPRHKITKRGQNVTFRCDPISEHNRLYWYRQTLGQGPEFLTYFQNEAQLEKSRLLSDRFSAERPKGSFSTLEIQRTEQGDSAMYLCASSSLGRGSWYEQYFGPGTRLTVT.

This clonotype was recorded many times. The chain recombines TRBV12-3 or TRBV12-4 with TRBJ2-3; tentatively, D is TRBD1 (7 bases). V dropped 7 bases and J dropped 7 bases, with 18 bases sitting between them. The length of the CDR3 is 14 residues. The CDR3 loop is CASTPGGTAHTQYF. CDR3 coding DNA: TGTGCCAGCACCCCGGGCGGGACAGCTCATACGCAGTATTTT.

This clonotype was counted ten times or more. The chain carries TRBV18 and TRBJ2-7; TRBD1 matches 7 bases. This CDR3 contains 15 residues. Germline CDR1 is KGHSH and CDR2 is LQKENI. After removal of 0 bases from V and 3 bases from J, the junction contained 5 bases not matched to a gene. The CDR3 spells CASSPPSDRVYEQYF. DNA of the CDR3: TGTGCCAGCTCACCACCATCAGACAGGGTCTACGAGCAGTACTTC.

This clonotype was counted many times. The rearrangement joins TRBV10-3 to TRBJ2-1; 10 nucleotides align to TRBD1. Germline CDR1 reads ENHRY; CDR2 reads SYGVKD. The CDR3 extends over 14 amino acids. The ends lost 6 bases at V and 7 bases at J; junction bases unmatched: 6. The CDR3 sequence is CAISPGQGLNEQFF. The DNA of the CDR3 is TGTGCCATCAGCCCGGGACAGGGGCTAAATGAGCAGTTCTTC.

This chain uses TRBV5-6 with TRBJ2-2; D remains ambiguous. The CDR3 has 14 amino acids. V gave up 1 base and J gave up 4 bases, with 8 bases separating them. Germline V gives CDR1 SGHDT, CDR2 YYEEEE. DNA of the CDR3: TGTGCCAGCAGCTTGCAACTCCTCACCGGGGAGCTGTTTTTT. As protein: CASSLQLLTGELFF. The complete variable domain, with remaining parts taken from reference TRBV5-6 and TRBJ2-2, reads DAGVTQSPTHLIKTRGQQVTLRCSPKSGHDTVSWYQQALGQGPQFIFQYYEEEERQRGNFPDRFSGHQFPNYSSELNVNALLLGDSALYLCASSLQLLTGELFFGEGSRLTVL.

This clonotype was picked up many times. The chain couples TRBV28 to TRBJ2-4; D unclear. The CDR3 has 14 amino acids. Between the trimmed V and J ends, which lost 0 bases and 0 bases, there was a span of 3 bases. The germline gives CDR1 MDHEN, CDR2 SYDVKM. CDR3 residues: CASSLWVAKNIQYF. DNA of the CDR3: TGTGCCAGCAGTTTATGGGTAGCCAAAAACATTCAGTACTTC.

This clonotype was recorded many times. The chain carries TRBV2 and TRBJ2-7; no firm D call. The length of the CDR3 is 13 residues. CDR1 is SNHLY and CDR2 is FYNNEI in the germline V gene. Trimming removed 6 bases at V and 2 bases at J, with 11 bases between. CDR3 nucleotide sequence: TGTGCCAGCAGACTTTCTTCCGCCTACGAGCAGTACTTC. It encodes CASRLSSAYEQYF. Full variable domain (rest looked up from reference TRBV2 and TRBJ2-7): EPEVTQTPSHQVTQMGQEVILRCVPISNHLYFYWYRQILGQKVEFLVSFYNNEISEKSEIFDDQFSVERPDGSNFTLKIRSTKLEDSAMYFCASRLSSAYEQYFGPGTRLTVT.

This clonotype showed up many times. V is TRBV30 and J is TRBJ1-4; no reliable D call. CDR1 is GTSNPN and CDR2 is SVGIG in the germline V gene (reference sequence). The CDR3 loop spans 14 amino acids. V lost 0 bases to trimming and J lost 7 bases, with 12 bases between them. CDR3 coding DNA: TGTGCCTGGAGTGTTTCGGGGTTTGGTGAAAAACTGTTTTTT. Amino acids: CAWSVSGFGEKLFF.

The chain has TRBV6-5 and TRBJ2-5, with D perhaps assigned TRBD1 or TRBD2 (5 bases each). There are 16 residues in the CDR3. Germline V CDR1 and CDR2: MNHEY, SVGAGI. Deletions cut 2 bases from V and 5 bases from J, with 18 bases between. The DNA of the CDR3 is TGTGCCAGCAGTTACGGGGCCAGAAATCGAGGGGAGACCCAGTACTTC. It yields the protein CASSYGARNRGETQYF.

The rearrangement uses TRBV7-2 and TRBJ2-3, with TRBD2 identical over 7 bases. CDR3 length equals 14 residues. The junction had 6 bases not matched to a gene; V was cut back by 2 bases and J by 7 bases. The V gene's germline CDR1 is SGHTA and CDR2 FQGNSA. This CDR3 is CASSLSSGLNTQYF. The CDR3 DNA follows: TGTGCCAGCAGCTTATCTAGCGGACTTAATACGCAGTATTTT.

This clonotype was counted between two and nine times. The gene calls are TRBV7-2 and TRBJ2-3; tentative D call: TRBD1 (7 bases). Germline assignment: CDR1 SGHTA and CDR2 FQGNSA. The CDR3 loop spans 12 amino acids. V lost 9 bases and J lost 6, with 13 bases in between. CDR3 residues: CARAQGRDTQYF. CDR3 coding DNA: TGTGCCAGAGCACAGGGGAGGGATACGCAGTATTTT.

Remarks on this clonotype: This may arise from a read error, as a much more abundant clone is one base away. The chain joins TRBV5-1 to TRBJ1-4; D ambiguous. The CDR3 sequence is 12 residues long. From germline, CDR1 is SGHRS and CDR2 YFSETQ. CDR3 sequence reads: CASSFVGEKLVF. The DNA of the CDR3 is TGCGCCAGCAGCTTCGTCGGTGAAAAACTGGTTTTT.

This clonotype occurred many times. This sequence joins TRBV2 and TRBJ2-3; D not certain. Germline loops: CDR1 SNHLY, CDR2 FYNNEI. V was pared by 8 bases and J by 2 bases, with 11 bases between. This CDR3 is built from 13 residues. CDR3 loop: CASQVPNTDTQYF. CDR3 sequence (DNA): TGTGCCAGCCAGGTCCCGAACACAGATACGCAGTATTTT.

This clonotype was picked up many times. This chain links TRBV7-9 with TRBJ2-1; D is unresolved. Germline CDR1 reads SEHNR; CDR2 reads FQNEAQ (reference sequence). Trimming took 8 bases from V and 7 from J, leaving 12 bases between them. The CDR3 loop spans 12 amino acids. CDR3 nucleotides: TGTGCCAGCGAGAAGGGCGGTAATGAGCAGTTCTTC. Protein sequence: CASEKGGNEQFF.